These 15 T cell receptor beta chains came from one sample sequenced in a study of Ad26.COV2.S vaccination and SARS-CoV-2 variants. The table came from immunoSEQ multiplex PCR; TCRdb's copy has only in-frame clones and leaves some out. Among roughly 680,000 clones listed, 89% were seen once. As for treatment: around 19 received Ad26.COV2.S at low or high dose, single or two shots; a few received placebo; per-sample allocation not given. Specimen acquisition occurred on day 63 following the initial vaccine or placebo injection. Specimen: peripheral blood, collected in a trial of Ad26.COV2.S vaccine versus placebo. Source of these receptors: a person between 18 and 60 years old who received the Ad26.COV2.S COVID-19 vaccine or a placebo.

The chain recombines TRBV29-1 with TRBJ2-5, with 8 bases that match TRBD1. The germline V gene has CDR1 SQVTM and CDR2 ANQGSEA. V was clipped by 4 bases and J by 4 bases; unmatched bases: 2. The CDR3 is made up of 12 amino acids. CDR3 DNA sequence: TGCAGCGTTGGGACAGGGCTAGAGACCCAGTACTTC. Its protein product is CSVGTGLETQYF.

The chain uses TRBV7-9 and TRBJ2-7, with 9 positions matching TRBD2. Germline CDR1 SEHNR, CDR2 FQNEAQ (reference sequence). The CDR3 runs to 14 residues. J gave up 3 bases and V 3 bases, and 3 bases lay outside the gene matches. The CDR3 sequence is CASSFAGGYYEQYF. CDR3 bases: TGTGCCAGCAGCTTCGCGGGGGGGTACTACGAGCAGTACTTC. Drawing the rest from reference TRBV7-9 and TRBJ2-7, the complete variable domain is DTGVSQNPRHKITKRGQNVTFRCDPISEHNRLYWYRQTLGQGPEFLTYFQNEAQLEKSRLLSDRFSAERPKGSFSTLEIQRTEQGDSAMYLCASSFAGGYYEQYFGPGTRLTVT.

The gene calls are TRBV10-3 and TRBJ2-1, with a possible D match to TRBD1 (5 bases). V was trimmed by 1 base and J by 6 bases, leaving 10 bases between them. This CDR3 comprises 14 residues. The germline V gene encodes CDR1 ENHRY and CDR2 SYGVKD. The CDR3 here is CAISEWGAVNEQFF. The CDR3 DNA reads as TGTGCCATCAGTGAGTGGGGCGCGGTCAATGAGCAGTTCTTC.

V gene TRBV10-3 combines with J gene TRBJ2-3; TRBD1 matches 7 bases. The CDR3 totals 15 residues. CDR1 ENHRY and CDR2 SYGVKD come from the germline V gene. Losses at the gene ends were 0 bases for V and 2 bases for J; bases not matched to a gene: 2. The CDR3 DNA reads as TGTGCCATCAGTGAGTCCGACAGGGTCACAGATACGCAGTATTTT. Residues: CAISESDRVTDTQYF.

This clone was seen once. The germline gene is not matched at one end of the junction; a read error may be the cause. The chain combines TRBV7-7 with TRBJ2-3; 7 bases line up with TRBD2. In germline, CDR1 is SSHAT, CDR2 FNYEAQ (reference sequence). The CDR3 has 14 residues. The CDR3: CASSQSGIPDTQYF. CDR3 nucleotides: TGTGCTAGCAGCCAGAGCGGGATCCCAGATACGCAGTATTTT.

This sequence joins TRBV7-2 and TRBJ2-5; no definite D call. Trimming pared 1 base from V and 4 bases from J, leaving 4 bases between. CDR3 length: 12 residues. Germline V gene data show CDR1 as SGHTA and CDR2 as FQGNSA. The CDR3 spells CASSLDRETQYF. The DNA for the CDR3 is TGTGCCAGCAGCTTAGACCGAGAGACCCAGTACTTC. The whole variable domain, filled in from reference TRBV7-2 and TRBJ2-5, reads GAGVSQSPSNKVTEKGKDVELRCDPISGHTALYWYRQSLGQGLEFLIYFQGNSAPDKSGLPSDRFSAERTGGSVSTLTIQRTQQEDSAVYLCASSLDRETQYFGPGTRLLVL.

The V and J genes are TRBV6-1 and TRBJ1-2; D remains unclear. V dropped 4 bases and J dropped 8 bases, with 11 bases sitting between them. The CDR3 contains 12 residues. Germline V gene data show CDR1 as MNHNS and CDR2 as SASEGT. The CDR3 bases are TGTGCCAGCAGTGGAGCGACTTGGGGCTACACCTTC. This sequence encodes CASSGATWGYTF.

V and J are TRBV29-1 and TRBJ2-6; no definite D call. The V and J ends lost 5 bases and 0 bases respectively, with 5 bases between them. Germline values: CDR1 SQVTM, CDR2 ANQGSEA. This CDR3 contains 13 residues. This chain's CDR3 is CSVQISGANVLTF. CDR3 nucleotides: TGCAGCGTTCAAATCTCTGGGGCCAACGTCCTGACTTTC.

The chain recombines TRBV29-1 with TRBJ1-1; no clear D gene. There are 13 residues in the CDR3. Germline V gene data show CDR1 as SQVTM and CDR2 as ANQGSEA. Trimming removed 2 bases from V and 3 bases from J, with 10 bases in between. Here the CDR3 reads CSVETISHTEAFF. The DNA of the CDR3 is TGCAGCGTTGAAACCATCTCCCACACTGAAGCTTTCTTT.

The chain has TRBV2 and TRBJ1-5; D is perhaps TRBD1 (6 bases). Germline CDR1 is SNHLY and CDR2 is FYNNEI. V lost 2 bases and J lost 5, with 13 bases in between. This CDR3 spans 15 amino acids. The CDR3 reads CASSELGGGHQPQHF. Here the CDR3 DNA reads TGTGCCAGCAGTGAATTAGGGGGAGGGCATCAGCCCCAGCATTTT. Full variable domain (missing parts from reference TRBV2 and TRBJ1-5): EPEVTQTPSHQVTQMGQEVILRCVPISNHLYFYWYRQILGQKVEFLVSFYNNEISEKSEIFDDQFSVERPDGSNFTLKIRSTKLEDSAMYFCASSELGGGHQPQHFGDGTRLSIL.

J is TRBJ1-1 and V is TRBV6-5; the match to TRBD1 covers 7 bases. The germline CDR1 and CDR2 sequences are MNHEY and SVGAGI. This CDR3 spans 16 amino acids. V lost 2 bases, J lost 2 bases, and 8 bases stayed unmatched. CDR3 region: CASSYLPAGGNTEAFF. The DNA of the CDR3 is TGTGCCAGCAGTTACCTCCCCGCAGGGGGAAACACTGAAGCTTTCTTT.

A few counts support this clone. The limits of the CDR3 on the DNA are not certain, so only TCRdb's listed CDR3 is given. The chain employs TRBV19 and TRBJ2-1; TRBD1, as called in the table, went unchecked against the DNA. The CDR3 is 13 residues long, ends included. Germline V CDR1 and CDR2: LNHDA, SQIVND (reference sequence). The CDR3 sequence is CASSVGQGTLKFF.

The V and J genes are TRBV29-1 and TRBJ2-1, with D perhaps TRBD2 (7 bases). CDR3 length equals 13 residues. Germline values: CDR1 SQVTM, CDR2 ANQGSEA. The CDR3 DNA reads TGCAACGGGGGGCGGGATCAGTACAATGAGCAGTTCTTC. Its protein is CNGGRDQYNEQFF.

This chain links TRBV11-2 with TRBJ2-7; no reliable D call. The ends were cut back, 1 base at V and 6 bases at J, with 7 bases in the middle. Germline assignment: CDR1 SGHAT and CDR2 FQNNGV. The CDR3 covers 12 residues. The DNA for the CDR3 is TGTGCCAGCAGCTTAGGCCGGCGCGAGCAGTACTTC. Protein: CASSLGRREQYF.

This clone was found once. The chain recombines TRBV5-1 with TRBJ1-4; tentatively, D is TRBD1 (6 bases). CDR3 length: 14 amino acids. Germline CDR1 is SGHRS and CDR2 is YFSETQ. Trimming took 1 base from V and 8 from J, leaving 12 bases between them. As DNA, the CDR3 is TGCGCCAGCAGCTTGTCTACAGGGAAGGAAAAACTGTTTTTT. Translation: CASSLSTGKEKLFF.